The text below deals with one T cell receptor (beta chain). At one end, the junction sequence differs from germline, possibly due to a read error. Clones were read by immunoSEQ multiplex PCR, and TCRdb kept only the in-frame ones, dropping some. The sample includes under 90,000 clones, about four fifths of them seen just once. This specimen comes from a study of a mutant IDH1 vaccine in newly diagnosed glioma. In germline, CDR1 is SSHAT, CDR2 FNYEAQ (reference sequence). The CDR3 totals 14 residues. Documented time point: baseline, week 1 (first vaccination visit). Specified treatment: pre-vaccination baseline after standard-of-care therapy.

The sequence derives from a man aged 50 or older with glioma. J is TRBJ2-2 and V is TRBV7-7; 8 bases fit TRBD1. The sequenced sample was PBMCs, obtained from a glioma patient treated with radiotherapy, temozolomide or both. Here the CDR3 DNA reads TGTGCTAGCAGCCCTGGACAGGGACCCGGGGAGCTGTTTTTT. Protein sequence: CASSPGQGPGELFF.